The 20 T cell receptor beta chains reported below all come from one sample, sequenced in a study of vaccination and CD4 T cells after COVID-19. Indicated treatment: approximately nine-day PBMC culture with coronavirus spike peptide pools or control peptides (ViraFEST assay). These receptors have no identified antigens. Sequenced with the Oncomine TCR Beta short-read assay was DNA taken from cultured CD4+ T cells. TCRdb reanalysed the PCR reads using MiXCR and keeps one entry per CDR3 protein. The table includes more than 3,000 distinct CDR3 sequences, roughly 16% detected once. Sequenced material: CD4+ T cells from blood, cultured in vitro. The source of these receptors is a human donor who had recovered from COVID-19.

About this clonotype: This sequence may be a read error, since a much larger clone differs from it by one base. The chain carries TRBV6-5 and TRBJ2-2; 9 bases are shared with TRBD2. The CDR3 is made up of 16 amino acids. Germline V gene data show CDR1 as MNHEY and CDR2 as SVGAGI. V shed 8 bases, J shed 1 base, and the junction held 8 bases outside the gene matches. CDR3 sequence: CASGSFSGGNTGELFF. The CDR3 DNA reads TGTGCCAGCGGTTCCTTTAGCGGGGGGAACACCGGGGAGCTGTTTTTT.

V gene TRBV5-1 combines with J gene TRBJ2-7, with D possibly being TRBD1 or TRBD2 (5 bases each). Germline V gives CDR1 SGHRS, CDR2 YFSETQ. The CDR3 totals 13 residues. Trimming stripped 4 bases from V and 1 base from J, with 9 bases between. DNA of the CDR3: TGCGCCAGCAGCGGGGACCAATCCTACGAGCAGTACTTC. This gives the protein CASSGDQSYEQYF.

This clonotype is termed large. This sequence joins TRBV30 and TRBJ1-1; D remains ambiguous. The germline V gene has CDR1 GTSNPN and CDR2 SVGIG (reference sequence). The CDR3 covers 11 residues. The V end lost 2 bases, the J end lost 8 bases, and 9 bases lay between the germline ends. CDR3 amino acids: CAWSQQSEAFF. In DNA form, the CDR3 reads TGTGCCTGGAGTCAACAGAGCGAAGCTTTCTTT.

The chain carries TRBV12-3 or TRBV12-4 and TRBJ1-6; D may be TRBD1 (5 bases). CDR3 length equals 15 residues. V was pared by 7 bases and J by 5 bases, with 15 bases between. CDR3 bases: TGTGCCAGCACTCTGGGGGGAATTGATAATTCACCCCTCCACTTT. Translating gives CASTLGGIDNSPLHF.

By frequency in the sample, this clonotype is large. The CDR3 protein is CASSMSTLQGRFYGYTF. The CDR3 nucleotides are TGTGCCAGTAGTATGAGTACCCTCCAGGGGCGTTTTTATGGCTACACCTTC. This chain links TRBV19 with TRBJ1-2, with D maybe TRBD1 (6 bases). V lost 3 bases to trimming and J lost 5 bases, with 22 bases between them. CDR1 LNHDA and CDR2 SQIVND come from the germline V gene (reference sequence). CDR3 length equals 17 residues.

The chain combines TRBV10-3 with TRBJ1-2, with TRBD1 as a possible D gene (6 bases). The V gene lost 0 bases and the J gene lost 7 bases, with 12 bases spanning the gap. CDR1 is ENHRY, CDR2 SYGVKD, per germline. The CDR3 is made up of 14 amino acids. In nucleotides, the CDR3 is TGTGCCATCAGTGAGTCGGGCGGGGGCGGTGGCTACACCTTC. Translating gives CAISESGGGGGYTF.

This clonotype is classed as medium-sized. This chain joins TRBV6-1 and TRBJ1-1, with D unclear. The CDR3 loop spans 13 amino acids. Trimming shortened V by 6 bases and J by 0 bases, and 8 bases separated the two germline ends. Germline CDR1 MNHNS, CDR2 SASEGT. The chain's CDR3 is CASSSQVNTEAFF. CDR3 sequence (DNA): TGTGCCAGCAGCTCACAAGTGAACACTGAAGCTTTCTTT.

The genes are TRBV2 and TRBJ2-7; maybe TRBD2 (7 bases). Germline loops: CDR1 SNHLY, CDR2 FYNNEI. The CDR3 length is 13 residues. Trimming cost V 4 bases and J 3 bases, with 10 bases left between them. CDR3 protein: CASSARGGYEQYF. DNA for the CDR3: TGTGCCAGCAGTGCTAGGGGGGGCTACGAGCAGTACTTC.

The chain links TRBV3-1 to TRBJ2-5; D could derive from TRBD1 or TRBD2 (6 bases each). Germline V CDR1 and CDR2: LGHDT, YNNKEL (reference sequence). V lost 6 bases to trimming and J lost 7 bases, with 12 bases between them. The CDR3 contains 12 residues. CDR3 nucleotides: TGTGCCAGCAGGCCGGGGGCGGGGACCCAGTACTTC. Encoded protein: CASRPGAGTQYF.

The chain uses TRBV11-2 and TRBJ1-1; D ambiguous. From germline, CDR1 is SGHAT and CDR2 FQNNGV. The CDR3 runs 14 residues. The V end lost 5 bases, the J end lost 1 base, and 11 bases lay between the germline ends. The CDR3 loop is CASSLLGKNTEAFF. Here the CDR3 DNA reads TGTGCCAGCAGCCTACTGGGGAAGAACACTGAAGCTTTCTTT.

This chain uses TRBV5-8 with TRBJ1-2, with 9 bases lining up with TRBD1. The length of the CDR3 is 14 residues. Germline V gives CDR1 SGHTS, CDR2 YDEGEE. J lost 3 bases, V lost 5 bases, and 5 bases had no gene match. This CDR3 is CASRDRGVDYGYTF. DNA of the CDR3: TGTGCCAGCAGAGACAGGGGGGTTGACTATGGCTACACCTTC. The entire variable domain, with the rest obtained from reference TRBV5-8 and TRBJ1-2, is as follows: EAGVTQSPTHLIKTRGQQATLRCSPISGHTSVYWYQQALGLGLQFLLWYDEGEERNRGNFPPRFSGRQFPNYSSELNVNALELEDSALYLCASRDRGVDYGYTFGSGTRLTVV.

This clonotype has a handful of counts. V usage is TRBV5-6 and J usage is TRBJ1-1; D perhaps matches TRBD1 (5 bases). The CDR3 length is 13 residues. The germline V gene has CDR1 SGHDT and CDR2 YYEEEE. V lost 0 bases and J 4 bases, leaving 7 bases between the germline ends. CDR3 protein: CASSLGGPTEAFF. The CDR3 DNA reads TGTGCCAGCAGCTTGGGGGGCCCCACTGAAGCTTTCTTT. Together with reference TRBV5-6 and TRBJ1-1, the CDR3 gives the full variable domain: DAGVTQSPTHLIKTRGQQVTLRCSPKSGHDTVSWYQQALGQGPQFIFQYYEEEERQRGNFPDRFSGHQFPNYSSELNVNALLLGDSALYLCASSLGGPTEAFFGQGTRLTVV.

The J gene is TRBJ1-2, the V gene TRBV20-1; D is undetermined. The CDR3 sequence is 12 residues long. The ends were cut back, 6 bases at V and 8 bases at J, with 16 bases in the middle. Germline lookup yields CDR1 DFQATT and CDR2 SNEGSKA (reference sequence). The CDR3 reads CSAWTGFGGYTF. Written as DNA, the CDR3 is TGCAGTGCGTGGACGGGGTTCGGCGGCTACACCTTC.

This clonotype is medium-sized in the sample. An end of the junction differs from the germline gene, which may be a read error. V and J are TRBV30 and TRBJ1-1; the D is unclear. Germline V gene lookup returns CDR1 GTSNPN and CDR2 SVGIG (reference sequence). This CDR3 spans 11 amino acids. The chain's CDR3 is CAWRENAEAFF. Here the CDR3 DNA reads TGTGCCTGGAGGGAGAACGCTGAAGCTTTCTTT.

This sequence joins TRBV12-2 and TRBJ2-5; the DNA was not compared with TRBD1, the D call given in the table. TRBV12-2 is given as a pseudogene. The CDR3 consists of 14 residues. The CDR3 DNA follows: TGTGCAAGTCGCTTAGTGACAGGGAAAGAGACCCAGTACTTC. This gives the protein CASRLVTGKETQYF.

This clonotype is large. CDR3 protein: CSARVGAGAIEAFF. CDR3 sequence (DNA): TGCAGTGCTAGAGTTGGAGCGGGGGCGATAGAAGCTTTCTTT. The chain joins TRBV20-1 to TRBJ1-1; weak D call: TRBD1 (6 bases). Looked up from germline, CDR1 is DFQATT and CDR2 is SNEGSKA (reference sequence). This CDR3 contains 14 residues. With 1 base removed from V and 8 bases from J, the gap between germline ends came to 17 bases.

This clonotype is labeled medium-sized (0.01 to 0.1%). The chain employs TRBV12-3 or TRBV12-4 and TRBJ1-2; 7 bases line up with TRBD1. J was trimmed by 4 bases and V by 5 bases; bases with no gene match: 10. The CDR3 runs to 15 residues. CDR3 nucleotide sequence: TGTGCCAGCAGTCCCCTATTGACAGGGATCTATGGCTACACCTTC. Its translation is CASSPLLTGIYGYTF.

This clonotype is large within its sample. V is TRBV30 and J is TRBJ1-2, with a weak D call TRBD1 (5 bases). CDR1 and CDR2 (germline): GTSNPN, SVGIG (reference sequence). Trimming cost V 3 bases and J 6 bases, with 14 bases left between them. CDR3 size: 13 residues. The CDR3 DNA sequence: TGTGCCTGGAGCCAGCAGGGATCGGATGGCTACACCTTC. This codes for CAWSQQGSDGYTF.

As to this clonotype: A read error is possible here, since a much larger clone lies one base away. The CDR3 here is CASGVPGLRGGELVF. The CDR3 DNA follows: TGTGCCAGCGGGGTCCCCGGCCTCCGGGGCGGGGAGCTGGTTTTT. J is TRBJ2-2 and V is TRBV25-1; D might be TRBD2 (6 bases). Germline assignment: CDR1 MGHDK and CDR2 SYGVNS. This CDR3 is 15 amino acids long.

This clonotype is labeled medium-sized. The gene calls are TRBV12-5 and TRBJ2-3; D remains unclear. V lost 7 bases, J lost 4 bases, and 15 bases lay in between. This CDR3 region has 14 residues. Germline V CDR1 and CDR2: LGHNT, FRNRAP. The CDR3 nucleotides read TGTGCTAGTGTTGGGATGGACGGCGCAGATACGCAGTATTTT. As protein: CASVGMDGADTQYF.